This TCR beta chain was profiled in a study of blood T cell repertoires in COVID-19. Per germline, CDR1 SEHNR and CDR2 FQNEAQ (reference sequence). This CDR3 has 15 residues. The ends were cut back, 5 bases at V and 1 base at J, with 9 bases in the middle. Sequencing was performed with immunoSEQ multiplex PCR; in TCRdb, only in-frame clones are kept and a portion is missing. The repertoire holds roughly 260,000 clones, with more than 70% as singletons. Sequenced material: peripheral blood. The chain has TRBV7-9 and TRBJ2-6; D is possibly TRBD1 (5 bases). The clonotype comes from a woman between 45 and 65 years old with acute or convalescent COVID-19. The CDR3 region has the DNA TGTGCCAGCAGCGCCAGGGTTTCTGGGGCCAACGTCCTGACTTTC. This sequence encodes CASSARVSGANVLTF.